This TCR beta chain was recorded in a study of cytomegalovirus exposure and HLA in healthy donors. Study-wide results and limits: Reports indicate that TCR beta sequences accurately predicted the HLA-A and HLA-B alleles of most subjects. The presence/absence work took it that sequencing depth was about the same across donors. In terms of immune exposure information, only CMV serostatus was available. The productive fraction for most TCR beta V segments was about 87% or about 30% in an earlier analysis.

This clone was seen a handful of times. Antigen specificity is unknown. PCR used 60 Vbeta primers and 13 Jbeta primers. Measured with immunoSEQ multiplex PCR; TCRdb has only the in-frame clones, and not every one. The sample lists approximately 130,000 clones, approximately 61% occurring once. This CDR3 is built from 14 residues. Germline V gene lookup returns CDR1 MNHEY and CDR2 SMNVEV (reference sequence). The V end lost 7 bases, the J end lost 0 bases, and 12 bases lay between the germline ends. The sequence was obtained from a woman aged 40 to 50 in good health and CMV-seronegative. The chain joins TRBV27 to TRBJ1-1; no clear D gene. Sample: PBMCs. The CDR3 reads CASKGGTLNTEAFF. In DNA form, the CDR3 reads TGTGCCAGCAAAGGAGGTACTCTGAACACTGAAGCTTTCTTT.